What follows is one TCR beta chain and its context. Its antigen is not identified. Method: immunoSEQ multiplex PCR; TCRdb's copy keeps in-frame clones and lacks some. Here the sample spans just over 90,000 clones, 80% to 90% being singletons. The data derive from a study of T cell responses to AZD1222 COVID-19 vaccine. Points from the study as a whole: Baseline seropositives among AZD1222 recipients totaled only five to seven. CD4 TCRs associated with vaccination spanned spike, dominating at 160-218 and 743-854.

V was trimmed by 0 bases and J by 3 bases, leaving 12 bases between them. Germline V gives CDR1 SGHRS, CDR2 YFSETQ. The CDR3 loop spans 15 amino acids. The starting material was peripheral blood, obtained 28 days after the second AZD1222 dose. The origin of this receptor is an adult who received the AZD1222 COVID-19 vaccine. This sequence joins TRBV5-1 and TRBJ1-1; possibly TRBD1 for D (6 bases). The CDR3 DNA follows: TGCGCCAGCAGCTTGGCCGAGGGGGTCTACACTGAAGCTTTCTTT. This codes for CASSLAEGVYTEAFF.